This T cell receptor (beta chain) was recovered during a study of persistence of HIV-infected CD4 T cells. In the study overall: Donors had been on suppressive ART for a median of 8 years. Up to 180 mL blood was drawn at multiple time points; a couple of donors had single-time leukapheresis.

The libraries were made with immunoSEQ version 4 in survey mode. Only in-frame clones appear in the TCRdb table, and some are missing; sequencing was by immunoSEQ multiplex PCR. Counted here are approximately 32,000 clones, 82% occurring once; the ten biggest clones make up 18%. Germline-derived CDR1 and CDR2 are KGHSH and LQKENI. The CDR3 is 14 amino acids. V was pared by 4 bases and J by 4 bases, with 5 bases of the junction left unmatched. Notes on this clone: Its antigen is not identified.

An overlapping HIV-1 Gag peptide pool stimulated these cells at about 0.94 ug/peptide/mL. Sorted nonresponding memory CD4+ T cells were CD40L-negative, CD69-negative, CD45RO-high. Study findings and constraints: TCR oligoclonality correlated with proviral oligoclonality in the same sorted populations. Antigen-responding cells were enriched for degenerate expanded CDR3beta sequences.

This TCR was recovered from an adult woman with HIV who was CMV-seropositive. The chain recombines TRBV18 with TRBJ1-1, with 8 nucleotides matching TRBD1. The source was CD4+ T cells sorted from PBMCs after roughly 20-hour stimulation, collected from a patient who received antiretroviral therapy. The CDR3 sequence is CASSQDRDFTEAFF. The CDR3 coding sequence is TGTGCCAGCTCACAGGACAGGGATTTCACTGAAGCTTTCTTT.